This is a list of T cell receptor beta chains from one sample in a study of cytomegalovirus exposure and HLA in healthy donors. The assay was immunoSEQ multiplex PCR, and TCRdb's table has in-frame clones only and misses some. Of around 93,000 clones listed, roughly 67% are singletons. The sample was PBMCs. The receptors shown here come from a boy aged 10-17 years in good health and CMV-seropositive. Both conserved end residues are trimmed from each CDR3.

J gene | V gene | CDR3 protein
TRBJ1-6 | TRBV5-1 | ASSDREDSPLH
TRBJ2-1 | TRBV9 | ASSFRDRGQGEQF
TRBJ1-1 | TRBV10-2 | ASITGTANTEAF
TRBJ2-6 | TRBV6-5 | ASSSGTSGANVLT
TRBJ2-3 | TRBV5-1 | ASSLGLAGNYTDTQY
TRBJ2-2 | TRBV2 | ASGSDEHRGAV
TRBJ1-1 | TRBV4-2 | ASSQAKGDRVETEAF
TRBJ1-1 | TRBV5-8 | ASSIRTGVNTEAF
TRBJ2-1 | TRBV6-5 | ASSGTNYNEQF
TRBJ2-1 | TRBV5-1 | ASSRDLFNEQF
TRBJ2-3 | TRBV18 | ASSPSDTGYTDTQY
TRBJ2-7 | TRBV18 | ASSYQGGQSYEQY
TRBJ2-1 | TRBV5-1 | ASSTGQGASEQF
TRBJ2-3 | TRBV27 | ASSLKGSADTQY
TRBJ1-2 | TRBV15 | ATSRDTGGVRYT
TRBJ2-1 | TRBV7-6 | ASSITSGSSYNEQF
TRBJ1-5 | TRBV6-1 | ASTDRGFYSNQPQH
TRBJ2-2 | TRBV5-6 | ASSRWDTSNTGELF
TRBJ1-1 | TRBV12-5 | ASGPGTGGMNTEAF
TRBJ1-5 | TRBV5-6 | ASSLRVGNQPQH
TRBJ1-1 | TRBV6-5 | ASIRHSGNTEAF
TRBJ2-7 | TRBV2 | ASKDPSHSYEQY
TRBJ2-3 | TRBV4-1 | ASSQGTSGGLDTQY
TRBJ1-1 | TRBV4-1 | ASSPPGQGNTEAF